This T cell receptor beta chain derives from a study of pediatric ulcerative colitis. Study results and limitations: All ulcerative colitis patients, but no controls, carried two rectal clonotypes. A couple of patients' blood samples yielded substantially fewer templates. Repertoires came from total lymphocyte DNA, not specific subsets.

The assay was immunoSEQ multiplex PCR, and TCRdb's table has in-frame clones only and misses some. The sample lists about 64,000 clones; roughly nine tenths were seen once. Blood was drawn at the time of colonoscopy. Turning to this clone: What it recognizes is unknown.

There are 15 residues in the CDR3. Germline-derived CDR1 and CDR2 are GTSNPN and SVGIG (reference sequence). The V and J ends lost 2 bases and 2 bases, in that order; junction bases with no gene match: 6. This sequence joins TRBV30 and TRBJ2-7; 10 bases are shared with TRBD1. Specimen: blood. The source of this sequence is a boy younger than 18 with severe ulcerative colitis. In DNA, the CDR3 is TGTGCCTGGAGTCCACCCGGACAGGGGGCCTACGAGCAGTACTTC. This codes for CAWSPPGQGAYEQYF.